These T cell receptor beta chains were read from a single sample in a study of graft-versus-host responses after intestinal transplantation. Data came from immunoSEQ multiplex PCR; TCRdb stores just in-frame clones and leaves some out. In the table there are approximately 89,000 clones, 75% to 95% of which are singletons. The source material was PBMCs, sampled about 440 days after intestinal transplant. The source is a human patient who received an intestinal transplant, so some T cells may come from the graft donor. Both conserved end residues are part of each CDR3. D genes are given only for firm matches. Clone size appears in some rows only: once, few, many, or a class for an expanded clone.

j_call v_call clone_size d_call cdr3_length cdr3_aa cdr3_nt
TRBJ1-2 TRBV29-1 NA NA 12 CSVDWQPYGYTF TGCAGCGTTGATTGGCAGCCGTATGGCTACACCTTC
TRBJ1-1 TRBV29-1 NA TRBD1 10 CSAFTGGAFF TGCAGCGCCTTTACAGGGGGAGCTTTCTTT
TRBJ1-1 TRBV29-1 few NA 9 CSVDEGAFF TGCAGCGTTGACGAGGGAGCTTTCTTT
TRBJ2-7 TRBV2 NA TRBD1 15 CAQTGRDRGAYEQYF TGTGCCCAAACGGGTCGGGACAGGGGAGCCTACGAGCAGTACTTC
TRBJ2-3 TRBV25-1 NA NA 13 CASSEGAADTQYF TGTGCCAGCAGTGAAGGGGCTGCAGATACGCAGTATTTT
TRBJ2-3 TRBV9 NA NA 14 CASNQEAYTDTQYF TGTGCCAGCAACCAGGAGGCCTACACAGATACGCAGTATTTT
TRBJ2-5 TRBV29-1 NA NA 12 CSGTGRKETQYF TGCAGCGGGACGGGGCGAAAAGAGACCCAGTACTTC
TRBJ2-7 TRBV7-2 NA NA 18 CASSFTGTPTRWDYEQYF TGTGCCAGCAGCTTCACCGGGACCCCTACAAGATGGGACTACGAGCAGTACTTC
TRBJ2-7 TRBV9 NA TRBD1 14 CASSHGQAPYEQYF TGTGCCAGCAGCCACGGACAGGCCCCCTACGAGCAGTACTTC
TRBJ2-3 TRBV19 NA NA 16 CASSIAGGQVSDTQYF TGTGCCAGTAGTATAGCGGGGGGCCAGGTTTCAGATACGCAGTATTTT
TRBJ1-2 TRBV5-4 NA TRBD1 15 CASSSPGGTDYGYTF TGTGCCAGCAGCTCCCCAGGGGGGACGGACTATGGCTACACCTTC
TRBJ1-5 TRBV5-8 NA NA 13 CASSLSSNQPQHF TGTGCCAGCAGCCTTTCCTCTAATCAGCCCCAGCATTTT
TRBJ2-1 TRBV9 NA TRBD1 17 CASSGKDGTGFVGEQFF TGTGCCAGCAGCGGGAAGGACGGGACAGGGTTTGTTGGGGAGCAGTTCTTC
TRBJ1-2 TRBV25-1 NA TRBD1 15 CASSARTGNNYGYTF TGTGCCAGCAGTGCCCGGACAGGCAATAACTATGGCTACACCTTC
TRBJ1-1 TRBV11-2 NA NA 14 CASSPTGVNTEAFF TGTGCCAGCAGCCCGACCGGTGTGAACACTGAAGCTTTCTTT
TRBJ1-2 TRBV27 once NA 14 CASSFAGTDYGYTF TGTGCCAGCAGTTTCGCCGGGACGGACTATGGCTACACCTTC
TRBJ2-1 TRBV7-2 NA NA 15 CASSLAGGAYNEQFF TGTGCCAGCAGCTTAGCGGGGGGCGCCTACAATGAGCAGTTCTTC
TRBJ2-7 TRBV6-6 NA TRBD1 14 CASSYGTGVYEQYF TGTGCCAGCAGTTACGGGACAGGGGTATACGAGCAGTACTTC
TRBJ1-5 TRBV21-1 NA NA 16 CASSQLDSQCNQPQHF TGTGCCAGCAGCCAACTGGACAGTCAGTGCAATCAGCCCCAGCATTTT
TRBJ1-2 TRBV5-6 NA NA 18 CASFPRGAARGRDYGYTF TGTGCCAGCTTCCCGAGGGGGGCAGCCCGTGGGCGTGACTATGGCTACACCTTC
TRBJ1-2 TRBV25-1 NA NA 12 CASTWGNYGYTF TGTGCCAGCACTTGGGGTAACTATGGCTACACCTTC
TRBJ2-3 TRBV7-2 once TRBD1 15 CASSLPGGSTDTQYF TGTGCCAGCAGCTTACCAGGGGGCTCGACAGATACGCAGTATTTT
TRBJ1-6 TRBV6-5 NA NA 15 CASSRFGFSNSPLHF TGTGCCAGCAGTAGATTCGGATTCTCTAATTCACCCCTCCACTTT
TRBJ1-1 TRBV18 NA NA 16 CASSPGSQTTNTEAFF TGTGCCAGCTCACCAGGTTCCCAGACTACGAACACTGAAGCTTTCTTT
TRBJ1-1 TRBV5-1 few NA 14 CASSFEPGLTEAFF TGCGCCAGCAGCTTCGAGCCAGGGCTCACTGAAGCTTTCTTT
TRBJ2-7 TRBV9 NA NA 17 CASSIIGAAGTPHEQYF TGTGCCAGCTCCATTATAGGGGCCGCGGGGACACCCCACGAGCAGTACTTC